The 14 T cell receptor beta chains below come from one sample, sequenced in a study of radiotherapy plus CTLA-4 blockade in lung cancer. Using immunoSEQ multiplex PCR, the repertoire was profiled, and TCRdb retains in-frame clones only, with some absent. Altogether 80,000 to 100,000 clones are present, 75% to 90% being singletons, with the ten largest covering nearly 3.5%. The starting material was peripheral blood, obtained from a patient treated with radiotherapy plus ipilimumab. These receptors were taken from a human donor with non-small cell lung cancer who had a partial response to radiotherapy plus ipilimumab.

J is TRBJ1-1 and V is TRBV5-5; 10 bases line up with TRBD1. The CDR3 is 14 amino acids. The germline V gene encodes CDR1 SGHKS and CDR2 YYEKEE (reference sequence). V was pared by 0 bases and J by 6 bases, with 2 bases of the junction left unmatched. The CDR3 protein is CASSLAGTGAEAFF. In DNA, the CDR3 is TGTGCCAGCAGCTTGGCCGGGACAGGGGCTGAAGCTTTCTTT.

V usage is TRBV7-9 and J usage is TRBJ2-6; the match to TRBD1 covers 8 bases. The germline V gene has CDR1 SEHNR and CDR2 FQNEAQ (reference sequence). V shed 2 bases and J 0 bases; nucleotides not matched to a gene: 6. There are 18 residues in the CDR3. The CDR3 reads CASSLRTGLASGANVLTF. DNA of the CDR3: TGTGCCAGCAGCTTACGGACAGGGTTAGCCTCTGGGGCCAACGTCCTGACTTTC.

The V call is TRBV7-2, the J call TRBJ2-7; a weak D match, TRBD2 (6 bases). The CDR3 sequence is 15 residues long. V lost 0 bases, J lost 2 bases, and 11 bases lay in between. Germline CDR1 is SGHTA and CDR2 is FQGNSA. In nucleotides, the CDR3 is TGTGCCAGCAGCTTAGCTGGGACTCCGACCTACGAGCAGTACTTC. This sequence encodes CASSLAGTPTYEQYF.

This chain links TRBV28 with TRBJ2-1, with TRBD2 matching 7 bases. Losses at the gene ends were 5 bases for V and 5 bases for J; bases not matched to a gene: 6. The length of the CDR3 is 14 residues. Germline V gene lookup returns CDR1 MDHEN and CDR2 SYDVKM. The CDR3 nucleotides are TGTGCCAGCAGTGCCCCGGGGGGTAACAATGAGCAGTTCTTC. Translation: CASSAPGGNNEQFF.

This clone was observed once. As DNA, the CDR3 is TGTGCCAGCAGGGGACAGAAGAACACTGAAGCTTTCTTT. This encodes CASRGQKNTEAFF. The rearrangement joins TRBV6-6 to TRBJ1-1; TRBD1 aligns across 7 bases. This CDR3 has 13 amino acids. Germline CDR1 and CDR2: MNHNY and SVGAGI (reference sequence). Trimming at V came to 6 bases and at J to 1 base, leaving 2 bases not matched to a gene.

This rearrangement joins TRBV2 to TRBJ2-1; 8 bases are a match to TRBD2. CDR3 length equals 15 residues. The V gene end was trimmed by 4 bases and the J gene end by 9 bases; junction bases not matched to a gene: 11. CDR1 and CDR2 (germline): SNHLY, FYNNEI. DNA for the CDR3: TGTGCCAGCAGTGCCGGGGCGGGAGGTAGGCGTGAGCAGTTCTTC. Translating gives CASSAGAGGRREQFF.

A note on this clone: Sequence at one end of the junction differs from germline and may be a read error. The gene calls are TRBV20-1 and TRBJ1-6; 7 bases agree with TRBD1. CDR1 is DFQATT, CDR2 SNEGSKA, per germline (reference sequence). This CDR3 has 10 amino acids. CDR3 amino acids: CSVAGTALSF. CDR3 DNA: TGCAGTGTCGCCGGGACAGCCCTAAGCTTT.

V usage is TRBV4-1 and J usage is TRBJ1-2; 7 positions match TRBD1. Germline CDR1 is MGHRA and CDR2 is YSYEKL. This CDR3 comprises 15 residues. The J segment lost 6 bases and the V segment lost 0 bases, leaving 7 bases of the junction unmatched. The CDR3 is CASSQEEGATNGYTF. CDR3 bases: TGCGCCAGCAGCCAAGAAGAGGGGGCGACGAATGGCTACACCTTC.

This clone showed up just a few times. The V gene is TRBV18, the J gene TRBJ2-1; 11 nucleotides line up with TRBD2. The CDR3 runs to 16 residues. The V gene's germline CDR1 is KGHSH and CDR2 LQKENI. Germline trimming cut 3 bases from V and 6 bases from J; bases unmatched to any gene: 7. CDR3 protein: CASSPLAGGQGNEQFF. In DNA, the CDR3 is TGTGCCAGCTCACCCCTAGCGGGAGGTCAGGGCAATGAGCAGTTCTTC. Full variable domain (outside the CDR3, taken from reference TRBV18 and TRBJ2-1): NAGVMQNPRHLVRRRGQEARLRCSPMKGHSHVYWYRQLPEEGLKFMVYLQKENIIDESGMPKERFSAEFPKEGPSILRIQQVVRGDSAAYFCASSPLAGGQGNEQFFGPGTRLTVL.

V and J are TRBV7-9 and TRBJ2-7; D not resolved. The CDR3 extends over 10 amino acids. CDR1 is SEHNR, CDR2 FQNEAQ, per germline (reference sequence). V lost 8 bases and J lost 1, with 3 bases in between. As DNA, the CDR3 is TGTGCCAGCTCATCCTACGAGCAGTACTTC. It yields the protein CASSSYEQYF.

On this clone: Other DNA sequences in this sample translate to the same CDR3. This chain uses TRBV7-2 with TRBJ2-3; 7 bases agree with TRBD1. V dropped 1 base and J dropped 4; count of bases not matched to a gene: 8. Germline loops: CDR1 SGHTA, CDR2 FQGNSA. The CDR3 has 16 residues. This chain's CDR3 is CASSLGLAGGADTQYF. CDR3 DNA sequence: TGTGCCAGCAGCTTAGGTTTGGCAGGGGGAGCAGATACGCAGTATTTT.

The rearrangement links TRBV29-1 to TRBJ2-1, with 13 nucleotides matching TRBD2. Trimming took 6 bases from V and 4 from J; bases not matched to a gene: 9. The CDR3 has 16 residues. In germline, CDR1 is SQVTM, CDR2 ANQGSEA. CDR3 in DNA: TGCAGCGTGGGTGGGACTAGCGGGATAGGTTACAATGAGCAGTTCTTC. Its protein product is CSVGGTSGIGYNEQFF.

The rearrangement links TRBV2 to TRBJ2-3, with D perhaps TRBD1 (5 bases). V was clipped by 8 bases and J by 1 base, with 19 bases between them. The CDR3 runs 16 residues. Germline values: CDR1 SNHLY, CDR2 FYNNEI. CDR3 residues: CASGAWLAARTDTQYF. CDR3 coding DNA: TGTGCCAGCGGGGCCTGGCTGGCGGCACGCACAGATACGCAGTATTTT.

This chain links TRBV28 with TRBJ1-2; D gene uncertain. V was pared by 5 bases and J by 2 bases, with 18 bases between. Germline CDR1 MDHEN, CDR2 SYDVKM. The CDR3 covers 16 residues. For the CDR3, the DNA is TGTGCCAGCAGTCTCGGGAGGGCACACGGGAACTATGGCTACACCTTC. Translating it yields CASSLGRAHGNYGYTF.